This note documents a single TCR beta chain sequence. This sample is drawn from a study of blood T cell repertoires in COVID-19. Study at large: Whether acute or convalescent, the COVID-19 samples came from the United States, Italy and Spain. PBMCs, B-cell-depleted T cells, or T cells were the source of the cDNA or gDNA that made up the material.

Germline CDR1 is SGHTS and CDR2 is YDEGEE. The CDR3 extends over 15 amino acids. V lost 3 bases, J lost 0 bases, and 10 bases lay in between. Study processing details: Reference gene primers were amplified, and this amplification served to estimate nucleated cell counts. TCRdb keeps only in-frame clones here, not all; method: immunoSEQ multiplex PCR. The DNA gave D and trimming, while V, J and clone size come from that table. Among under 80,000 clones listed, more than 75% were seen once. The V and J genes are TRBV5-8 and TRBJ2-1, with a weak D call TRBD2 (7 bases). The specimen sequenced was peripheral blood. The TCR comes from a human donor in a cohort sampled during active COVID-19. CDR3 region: CASSSRGASYNEQFF. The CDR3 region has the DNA TGTGCCAGCAGCTCCCGGGGGGCCTCCTACAATGAGCAGTTCTTC.